Following are 32 T cell receptor beta chains from one sample sequenced in a study of vaccination and CD4 T cells after COVID-19. Sequencing of cultured CD4+ T cell DNA used the Oncomine TCR Beta short-read assay. MiXCR was run by TCRdb on the PCR reads, yielding one entry per CDR3 protein. The table records nearly 15,000 distinct CDR3 sequences, 53% of them present only once. Their recognized antigens are unknown. This sample's treatment: roughly ten-day PBMC culture with coronavirus spike peptide pools or control peptides (ViraFEST assay). The starting material was CD4+ T cells from blood, cultured in vitro, obtained before SARS-CoV-2 vaccination. The receptors originated from a human donor who had recovered from COVID-19.

This clonotype has a handful of counts. V is TRBV6-1 and J is TRBJ2-4; D perhaps matches TRBD1 (6 bases). CDR1 and CDR2 (germline): MNHNS, SASEGT. V was trimmed by 7 bases and J by 9 bases, leaving 19 bases between them. The CDR3 consists of 14 residues. The CDR3 DNA reads TGTGCCAGCACCTTAGAGACAGGATGGGCCATTCAGTACTTC. This encodes CASTLETGWAIQYF.

The chain carries TRBV27 and TRBJ2-7, with 8 bases that match TRBD1. Per the germline V gene, CDR1 is MNHEY and CDR2 is SMNVEV (reference sequence). The CDR3 consists of 15 residues. The V and J ends lost 4 bases and 2 bases, in that order; junction bases with no gene match: 7. CDR3 loop: CASSSIYRGTYEQYF. The CDR3 DNA sequence: TGTGCCAGCAGTTCAATATACAGGGGGACCTACGAGCAGTACTTC.

Details on this clonotype: The junction differs from germline at one of its ends, possibly a read error. The chain carries TRBV7-2 and TRBJ1-2; a possible D gene is TRBD1 (5 bases). Germline CDR1 and CDR2: SGHTA and FQGNSA. This CDR3 region has 17 residues. The CDR3 coding sequence is TGTGCCAGCAGCTTAGATACGCGGCCCAGGGCCAACTATGGCTACATCTTC. It encodes CASSLDTRPRANYGYIF.

This clonotype has just a few counts. This chain links TRBV2 with TRBJ2-3, with a weak D call TRBD2 (6 bases). The CDR3 covers 16 residues. From germline, CDR1 is SNHLY and CDR2 FYNNEI. Trimming took 3 bases from V and 4 from J, leaving 17 bases between them. As DNA, the CDR3 is TGTGCCAGCAGTGAGGTGGGAGTGGGGGGAGCAGATACGCAGTATTTT. Its translation: CASSEVGVGGADTQYF.

This clonotype showed up just once. The chain has TRBV27 and TRBJ2-2, with D tentatively TRBD1 (6 bases). Germline CDR1 reads MNHEY; CDR2 reads SMNVEV (reference sequence). The V and J ends lost 8 bases and 3 bases respectively, with 13 bases between them. CDR3 size: 14 residues. The CDR3 loop reads CASGSGQYTGELFF. The CDR3 region has the DNA TGTGCCAGCGGGTCCGGACAGTACACCGGGGAGCTGTTTTTT.

In its sample, this clonotype was seen a few times. V is TRBV6-1 and J is TRBJ1-2; no clear D. Per germline, CDR1 MNHNS and CDR2 SASEGT. V was cut by 7 bases and J by 0 bases, with 12 bases left in between. The CDR3 is 14 residues long. The CDR3 nucleotides are TGTGCCAGCACTACTGCCGGGACTAACTATGGCTACACCTTC. This encodes CASTTAGTNYGYTF.

The J gene is TRBJ2-1, the V gene TRBV6-5; 7 bases align to TRBD1. The CDR3 runs to 15 residues. J lost 7 bases, V lost 4 bases, and 10 bases had no gene match. CDR1 is MNHEY, CDR2 SVGAGI, per germline. The CDR3 region is CASSFTRTGLNEQFF. Here the CDR3 DNA reads TGTGCCAGCAGTTTCACGAGGACAGGATTAAATGAGCAGTTCTTC.

The rearrangement uses TRBV19 and TRBJ1-5; D is perhaps TRBD1 (5 bases). The CDR3 spans 19 residues. Germline CDR1 LNHDA, CDR2 SQIVND (reference sequence). Deletions cut 4 bases from V and 2 bases from J, with 24 bases between. The CDR3 reads CASSTIPSFGAGGNQPQHF. In nucleotides, the CDR3 is TGTGCCAGTAGTACCATCCCGAGTTTCGGAGCGGGGGGCAATCAGCCCCAGCATTTT.

The V call is TRBV4-1, the J call TRBJ1-6; the D is unclear. V lost 0 bases, J lost 7 bases, and 16 bases lay in between. Germline V CDR1 and CDR2: MGHRA, YSYEKL. This CDR3 has 17 residues. CDR3 amino acids: CASSQDGSGEMNSPLHF. Here the CDR3 DNA reads TGCGCCAGCAGCCAAGATGGTTCCGGGGAGATGAATTCACCCCTCCACTTT.

The rearrangement joins TRBV7-2 to TRBJ2-3; D is uncertain. With 4 bases removed from V and 0 bases from J, the gap between germline ends came to 8 bases. CDR3 length equals 14 residues. The germline CDR1 and CDR2 sequences are SGHTA and FQGNSA. CDR3 amino acids: CASSSGPSTDTQYF. CDR3 nucleotides: TGTGCCAGCAGCTCCGGCCCAAGCACAGATACGCAGTATTTT.

This clonotype was seen a few times. The CDR3 sequence is CASSLVGRETQYF. CDR3 bases: TGTGCCAGCAGCTTAGTGGGTCGGGAGACCCAGTACTTC. The chain joins TRBV11-3 to TRBJ2-5; no definite D call. The CDR3 sequence is 13 residues long. CDR1 SGHNT and CDR2 YENEEA come from the germline V gene. Trimming left V 1 base short and J 5 bases short, with 8 bases between.

The chain uses TRBV7-9 and TRBJ1-1; perhaps TRBD1 as D (6 bases). In germline, CDR1 is SEHNR, CDR2 FQNEAQ (reference sequence). V gave up 5 bases and J gave up 3 bases, with 16 bases separating them. This CDR3 is 15 amino acids long. The CDR3 spells CASSSQGFRDTEAFF. CDR3 DNA: TGTGCCAGCAGCAGTCAGGGGTTCCGGGACACTGAAGCTTTCTTT. Filled out from reference TRBV7-9 and TRBJ1-1, the complete variable domain reads DTGVSQNPRHKITKRGQNVTFRCDPISEHNRLYWYRQTLGQGPEFLTYFQNEAQLEKSRLLSDRFSAERPKGSFSTLEIQRTEQGDSAMYLCASSSQGFRDTEAFFGQGTRLTVV.

V usage is TRBV19 and J usage is TRBJ2-5; TRBD2 is a possible D gene (5 bases). The CDR3 is 13 amino acids. V dropped 6 bases and J dropped 4 bases, with 12 bases sitting between them. CDR1 and CDR2 (germline): LNHDA, SQIVND (reference sequence). CDR3 amino acids: CASRRTARETQYF. The CDR3 nucleotides are TGTGCCAGTAGAAGGACTGCGCGAGAGACCCAGTACTTC.

The J gene is TRBJ2-7, the V gene TRBV6-1; 12 nucleotides agree with TRBD1. Germline trimming cut 5 bases from V and 6 bases from J; bases unmatched to any gene: 14. CDR1 is MNHNS, CDR2 SASEGT, per germline. This CDR3 region has 17 residues. The DNA of the CDR3 is TGTGCCAGCAGTCGACTTGAACCGGGACAGGGGGCCTCCGAGCAGTACTTC. Its translation is CASSRLEPGQGASEQYF.

This clonotype has only a few counts. The genes are TRBV11-2 and TRBJ1-2, with 7 positions matching TRBD1. Looked up from germline, CDR1 is SGHAT and CDR2 is FQNNGV. The V gene end was trimmed by 5 bases and the J gene end by 5 bases; junction bases not matched to a gene: 11. The CDR3 runs 15 residues. CDR3 amino acids: CASSPPGRGQYGYTF. CDR3 coding DNA: TGTGCCAGCAGCCCTCCGGGTAGGGGACAGTATGGCTACACCTTC. Combining the CDR3 with reference TRBV11-2 and TRBJ1-2 gives the whole variable domain EAGVAQSPRYKIIEKRQSVAFWCNPISGHATLYWYQQILGQGPKLLIQFQNNGVVDDSQLPKDRFSAERLKGVDSTLKIQPAKLEDSAVYLCASSPPGRGQYGYTFGSGTRLTVV.

As to this clonotype: The junction shows a germline mismatch at one end, possibly a read error. This chain uses TRBV11-3 with TRBJ2-2, with D maybe TRBD1 (6 bases). The CDR3 contains 14 residues. CDR1 is SGHNT and CDR2 is YENEEA in the germline V gene. The CDR3 coding sequence is TGTGTCAGCAGCTTGTACAGGGTCACCGGGGAGCTGTTTTTT. Protein: CVSSLYRVTGELFF.

By frequency in the sample, this clonotype is medium-sized. The chain joins TRBV20-1 to TRBJ2-3; 14 bases align to TRBD2. Germline-derived CDR1 and CDR2 are DFQATT and SNEGSKA (reference sequence). This CDR3 contains 17 residues. J lost 1 base, V lost 6 bases, and 9 bases had no gene match. The DNA for the CDR3 is TGCAGTGCAAAGACTAGCGGGAGGGCCGGAGGCACAGATACGCAGTATTTT. Protein product: CSAKTSGRAGGTDTQYF.

J is TRBJ2-1 and V is TRBV27, with unresolved D. The germline CDR1 and CDR2 sequences are MNHEY and SMNVEV (reference sequence). V was clipped by 6 bases and J by 8 bases, with 11 bases between them. The CDR3 length is 12 residues. For the CDR3, the DNA is TGTGCCAGCAGGACCCGGGTCCATGAGCAGTTCTTC. It specifies CASRTRVHEQFF.

As concerns this clonotype: Here the CDR3 omits its conserved ending phenylalanine or tryptophan, so a read error is the likely source. This sequence joins TRBV28 and TRBJ1-5; 8 bases are shared with TRBD1. Losses at the gene ends were 5 bases for V and 6 bases for J; bases not matched to a gene: 15. This CDR3 spans 17 amino acids. CDR1 is MDHEN, CDR2 SYDVKM, per germline. CDR3 protein: CASSDRTAGGRGQPQHS. Written as DNA, the CDR3 is TGTGCCAGCAGTGATAGAACTGCAGGGGGCCGGGGTCAGCCCCAGCATTCT.

The chain is built from TRBV12-2 and TRBJ1-6; TRBD1 was called by the table and not checked on the DNA. TRBV12-2 is a known pseudogene. CDR3 length: 15 residues. The CDR3: CASRLGGPPNSPLHF. CDR3 nucleotide sequence: TGTGCAAGTCGCTTAGGAGGCCCCCCTAATTCACCCCTCCACTTT.

This rearrangement joins TRBV6-2 or TRBV6-3 to TRBJ2-2; no reliable D call. The CDR3 runs 16 residues. The V end lost 6 bases, the J end lost 2 bases, and 16 bases lay between the germline ends. Germline-derived CDR1 and CDR2 are MNHEY and SVGEGT. CDR3 region: CASRRRSLGNTGELFF. In DNA form, the CDR3 reads TGTGCCAGCAGGCGACGGAGCCTAGGTAACACCGGGGAGCTGTTTTTT.

The J gene is TRBJ1-2, the V gene TRBV19; D is unclear. CDR3 size: 14 residues. Germline CDR1 LNHDA, CDR2 SQIVND (reference sequence). Trimming removed 3 bases at V and 2 bases at J, with 10 bases between. CDR3 in amino acids: CASSIGAQNYGYTF. The CDR3 DNA reads TGTGCCAGTAGTATCGGCGCGCAGAACTATGGCTACACCTTC.

The gene calls are TRBV30 and TRBJ1-5; 7 bases are shared with TRBD1. Germline lookup yields CDR1 GTSNPN and CDR2 SVGIG (reference sequence). CDR3 length equals 13 residues. J was trimmed by 4 bases and V by 4 bases; bases with no gene match: 4. The CDR3 here is CAWTDRFNQPQHF. The CDR3 DNA reads TGTGCCTGGACGGACAGGTTTAATCAGCCCCAGCATTTT.

A few counts support this clonotype. The chain carries TRBV10-3 and TRBJ1-2; D uncertain. Per the germline V gene, CDR1 is ENHRY and CDR2 is SYGVKD. CDR3 size: 13 residues. The germline V and J ends were trimmed by 3 bases and 4 bases, with 9 bases remaining between them. The chain's CDR3 is CAISERVPYGYTF. The CDR3 DNA follows: TGTGCCATCAGTGAACGGGTTCCCTATGGCTACACCTTC.

The gene calls are TRBV24-1 and TRBJ2-1; D is uncertain. Trimming took off 0 bases at V and 5 bases at J, with 1 base between the two ends. Germline CDR1 KGHDR, CDR2 SFDVKD. CDR3 size: 12 residues. CDR3 loop: CATSDLNNEQFF. The CDR3 DNA sequence: TGTGCCACCAGTGATTTGAACAATGAGCAGTTCTTC.

This chain uses TRBV20-1 with TRBJ2-3, with TRBD2 matching 8 bases. This CDR3 spans 16 amino acids. CDR1 and CDR2 (germline): DFQATT, SNEGSKA (reference sequence). Trimming cost V 6 bases and J 4 bases; bases outside gene matches: 15. The DNA for the CDR3 is TGCAGTGCAACCACGGGGGGGGCGGGAGAGGCAGATACGCAGTATTTT. Amino acid sequence: CSATTGGAGEADTQYF.

The rearrangement joins TRBV7-6 to TRBJ2-6; no clear D gene. Trimming cost V 0 bases and J 0 bases, with 15 bases left between them. This CDR3 contains 19 residues. Germline V gene data show CDR1 as SGHVS and CDR2 as FNYEAQ. CDR3 in DNA: TGTGCCAGCAGCTTAGCCCCACCCCGTACAAGCTCTGGGGCCAACGTCCTGACTTTC. Translating it yields CASSLAPPRTSSGANVLTF.

This chain uses TRBV7-2 with TRBJ1-5, with 11 bases fitting TRBD1. This CDR3 has 14 residues. With 5 bases clipped from V and 6 bases from J, the junction kept 3 bases outside the gene matches. Germline V gene lookup returns CDR1 SGHTA and CDR2 FQGNSA. CDR3 loop: CASSTGTGGQPQHF. The CDR3, as DNA: TGTGCCAGCAGCACAGGGACAGGGGGTCAGCCCCAGCATTTT. The full variable domain, its missing parts supplied by reference TRBV7-2 and TRBJ1-5, is GAGVSQSPSNKVTEKGKDVELRCDPISGHTALYWYRQSLGQGLEFLIYFQGNSAPDKSGLPSDRFSAERTGGSVSTLTIQRTQQEDSAVYLCASSTGTGGQPQHFGDGTRLSIL.

The genes are TRBV5-1 and TRBJ1-2, with D possibly matching TRBD1 (5 bases). From germline, CDR1 is SGHRS and CDR2 YFSETQ. With 1 base removed from V and 4 bases from J, the gap between germline ends came to 14 bases. This CDR3 contains 15 residues. CDR3 coding DNA: TGCGCCAGCAGCTTGTCGACGGGACTATCCTATGGCTACACCTTC. Translated: CASSLSTGLSYGYTF. Combining the CDR3 with reference TRBV5-1 and TRBJ1-2 gives the whole variable domain KAGVTQTPRYLIKTRGQQVTLSCSPISGHRSVSWYQQTPGQGLQFLFEYFSETQRNKGNFPGRFSGRQFSNSRSEMNVSTLELGDSALYLCASSLSTGLSYGYTFGSGTRLTVV.

This chain connects TRBV10-1 to TRBJ2-2, with 10 bases identical to TRBD1. V trimming: 6 bases; J trimming: 5 bases; junction bases outside the gene matches: 3. Germline V gene sequence: CDR1 WNHNN, CDR2 SYGVQD (reference sequence). The CDR3 spans 14 residues. Written as DNA, the CDR3 is TGCGCCAGCAGAAGGGACAGGGGAACCGGGGAGCTGTTTTTT. This sequence encodes CASRRDRGTGELFF.

The chain employs TRBV27 and TRBJ1-2; TRBD1 might be the D (5 bases). This CDR3 is built from 16 residues. CDR1 and CDR2 from the germline V gene are MNHEY and SMNVEV (reference sequence). With 2 bases removed from V and 8 bases from J, the gap between germline ends came to 21 bases. The CDR3 reads CASSLIEPGTGGGYTF. The CDR3 DNA follows: TGTGCCAGCAGTTTAATAGAGCCGGGGACCGGGGGAGGCTACACCTTC.

A few counts support this clonotype. The chain carries TRBV11-2 and TRBJ1-3; the D is unclear. With 4 bases removed from V and 4 bases from J, the gap between germline ends came to 5 bases. This CDR3 comprises 12 residues. Per the germline V gene, CDR1 is SGHAT and CDR2 is FQNNGV. The CDR3 DNA reads as TGTGCCAGCAGCTCCTGGGGAAACACCATATATTTT. Amino acid sequence: CASSSWGNTIYF.